The clone carrying this TCR beta chain has more than one count but fewer than ten. The data were taken from a study of blood T cell repertoires in COVID-19. Background on the study: Some COVID-19 samples were acute and others convalescent; all came from the United States, Italy and Spain. Sample material is recorded as cDNA or gDNA derived from T cells, B-cell-depleted T cells, or PBMCs.

In the original analysis: The authors estimated nucleated cell counts from reference gene primer amplification. This table comes from immunoSEQ multiplex PCR, and its TCRdb copy is limited to in-frame clones, with some not included. Clone size and the V and J calls come from that table; the DNA yielded D and trimming. The repertoire has fewer than 250,000 clones, 85% to 90% of them found once; the top ten carry about 2.2%. Trimming removed 9 bases at V and 8 bases at J, with 16 bases between. The CDR3 has 13 residues. Germline lookup yields CDR1 ENHRY and CDR2 SYGVKD. This TCR derives from a woman aged 50 to 65 with acute or convalescent COVID-19. This chain joins TRBV10-3 and TRBJ1-4, with D perhaps matching TRBD1 (6 bases). The sample was peripheral blood. The CDR3 region has the DNA TGTGCCATTAGGGGGGGCGAACAAGAAAAACTGTTTTTT. Encoded protein: CAIRGGEQEKLFF.